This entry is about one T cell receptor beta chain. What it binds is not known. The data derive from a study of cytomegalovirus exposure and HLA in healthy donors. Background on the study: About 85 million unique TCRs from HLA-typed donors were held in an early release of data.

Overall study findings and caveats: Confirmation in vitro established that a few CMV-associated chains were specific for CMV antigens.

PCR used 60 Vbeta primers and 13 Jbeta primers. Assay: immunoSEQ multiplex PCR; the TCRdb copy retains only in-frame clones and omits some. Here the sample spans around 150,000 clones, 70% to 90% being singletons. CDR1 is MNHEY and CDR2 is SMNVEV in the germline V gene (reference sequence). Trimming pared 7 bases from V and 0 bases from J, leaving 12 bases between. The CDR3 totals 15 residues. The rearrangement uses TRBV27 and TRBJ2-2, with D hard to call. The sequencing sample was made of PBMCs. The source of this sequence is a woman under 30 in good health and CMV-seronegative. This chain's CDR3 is CASTLSRPNTGELFF. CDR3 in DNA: TGTGCCAGCACCCTTTCGCGTCCGAACACCGGGGAGCTGTTTTTT.